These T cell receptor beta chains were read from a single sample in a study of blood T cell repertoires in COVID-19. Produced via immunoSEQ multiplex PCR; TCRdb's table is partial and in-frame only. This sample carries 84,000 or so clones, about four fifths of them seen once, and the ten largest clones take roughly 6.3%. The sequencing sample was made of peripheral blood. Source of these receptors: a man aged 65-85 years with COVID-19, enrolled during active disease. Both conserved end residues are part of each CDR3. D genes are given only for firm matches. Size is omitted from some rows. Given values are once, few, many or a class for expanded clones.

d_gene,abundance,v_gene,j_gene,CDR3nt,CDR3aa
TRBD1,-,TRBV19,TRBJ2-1,TGTGCCAGTGCCCGGGACAGCTCCTACAATGAGCAGTTCTTC,CASARDSSYNEQFF
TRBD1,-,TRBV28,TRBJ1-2,TGTGCCAGCAGTTTTTGGACAGGGGGTTATGGCTACACCTTC,CASSFWTGGYGYTF
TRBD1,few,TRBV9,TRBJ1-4,TGTGCCAGCAGCGCCGGGGACAGGAACCTTGAAAAACTGTTTTTT,CASSAGDRNLEKLFF
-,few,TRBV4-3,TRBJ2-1,TGCGCCAGCAGCCAAGTGGGGGACTTCTACAATGAGCAGTTCTTC,CASSQVGDFYNEQFF
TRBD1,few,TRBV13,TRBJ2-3,TGTGCCAGCAGCCCAATGGGGTGGGACAGGGGCAGCACAGATACGCAGTATTTT,CASSPMGWDRGSTDTQYF
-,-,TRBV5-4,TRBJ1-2,TGTGCCAGCAGCTTGGATTTAGGGCAGGGGCTCTATGGCTACACCTTC,CASSLDLGQGLYGYTF
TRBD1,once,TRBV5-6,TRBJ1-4,TGTGCCAGCAGCTTCCGACAGGGCCGTGAAAAACTGTTTTTT,CASSFRQGREKLFF
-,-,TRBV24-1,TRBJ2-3,TGTGCCACCAGGGACACCTCTGGCACAGATACGCAGTATTTT,CATRDTSGTDTQYF
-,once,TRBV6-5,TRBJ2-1,TGTGCCAGCAGCGCGAGGGACTCAGGGATCAATGAGCAGTTCTTC,CASSARDSGINEQFF
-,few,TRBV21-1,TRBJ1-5,TGTGCCACCCTAGGACAGGTCCATGAGCCCCAGCATTTT,CATLGQVHEPQHF
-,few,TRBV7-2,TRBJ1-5,TGTGCCAGCAGGGTGGGGGGAGGCAATCAGCCCCAGCATTTT,CASRVGGGNQPQHF
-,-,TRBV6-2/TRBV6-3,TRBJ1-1,TGTGCCAGCAGTTACATGACAGACACTGAAGCTTTCTTT,CASSYMTDTEAFF
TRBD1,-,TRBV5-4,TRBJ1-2,TGTGCCAGCAGCCTGCGGACAGGTGGGGCTAACTATGGCTACACCTTC,CASSLRTGGANYGYTF
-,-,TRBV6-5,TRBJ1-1,TGTGCCAGCAGTTACTACACAGGGCGGAACACTGAAGCTTTCTTT,CASSYYTGRNTEAFF
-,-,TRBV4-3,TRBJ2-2,TGCGCCAGCAGCCAAGCGGACATCCTGACGATCGGGGAGCTGTTTTTT,CASSQADILTIGELFF
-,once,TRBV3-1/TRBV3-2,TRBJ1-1,TGTGCCAGCAGCCAAGGCGGTGAAGCTTTCTTT,CASSQGGEAFF
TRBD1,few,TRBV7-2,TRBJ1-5,TGTGCCAGCAGCTTAGGGACAGGGAATCAGCCCCAGCATTTT,CASSLGTGNQPQHF
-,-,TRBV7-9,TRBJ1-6,TGTGCCAGCACTCAGGGATCGACCTATAATTCACCCCTCCACTTT,CASTQGSTYNSPLHF
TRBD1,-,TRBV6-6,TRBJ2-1,TGTGCCAGCAGTTACCAGGGACAGGGGATTAACGATGAGCAGTTCTTC,CASSYQGQGINDEQFF
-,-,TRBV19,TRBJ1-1,TGTGCCAGTAGTACAACACAGGGAAGAACTGAAGCTTTCTTT,CASSTTQGRTEAFF
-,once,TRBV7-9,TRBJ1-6,TGTGCCAGCAGCTCGGACAGTCACTATAATTCACCCCTCCACTTT,CASSSDSHYNSPLHF
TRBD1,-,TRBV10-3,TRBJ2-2,TGTGCCATCAGTGACGACAGGGGATATACCGGGGAGCTGTTTTTT,CAISDDRGYTGELFF
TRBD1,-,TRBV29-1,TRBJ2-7,TGCAGCGCCCTTGGTGGGACAGACGCCGGCGAGCAGTACTTC,CSALGGTDAGEQYF
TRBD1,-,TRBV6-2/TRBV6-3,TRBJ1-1,TGTGCCAGCAGCCGCCGAAGGGACAGTGGAGCTTTCTTT,CASSRRRDSGAFF
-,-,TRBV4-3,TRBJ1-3,TGCGCCAGCAGCCAAGATCATACGTGGGTTGGAGGATCTGGAAACACCATATATTTT,CASSQDHTWVGGSGNTIYF
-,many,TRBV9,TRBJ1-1,TGTGCCAGCAGCGCCGGGACTGCCGAAGCTTTCTTT,CASSAGTAEAFF
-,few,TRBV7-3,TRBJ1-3,TGTGCCAGCAGCCTGGGTCCGACTGACACCATATATTTT,CASSLGPTDTIYF
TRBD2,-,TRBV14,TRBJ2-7,TGTGCCAGCAGCCAAGACAGGAGCGGGGGTAAGTACGAGCAGTACTTC,CASSQDRSGGKYEQYF
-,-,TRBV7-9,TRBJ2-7,TGTGCCAGCAGCTTTATATACGAGCAGTACTTC,CASSFIYEQYF
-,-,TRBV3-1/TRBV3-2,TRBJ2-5,TGTGCCAGCAGCCCTGACCAAGAGACCCAGTACTTC,CASSPDQETQYF
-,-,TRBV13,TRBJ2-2,TGTGCCAGCAGTCCGGGGGTCTCGAACACCGGGGAGCTGTTTTTT,CASSPGVSNTGELFF
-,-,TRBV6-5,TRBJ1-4,TGTGCCAGCACTAGACAGGAGGTTTCGGCAAAACTGTTTTTT,CASTRQEVSAKLFF
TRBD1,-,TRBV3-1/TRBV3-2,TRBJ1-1,TGTGCCAGCAGCCCCCGGGCAGGGGGCGATAGGACTGAAGCTTTCTTT,CASSPRAGGDRTEAFF
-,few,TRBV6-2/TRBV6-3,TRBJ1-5,TGTGCCAGCAGCCGAGGCGAAGGCCAGCCCCAGCATTTT,CASSRGEGQPQHF
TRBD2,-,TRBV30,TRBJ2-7,TGTGCCTGGAATTTTCCTCGGACTAGCGGGACCAACGAGCAGTACTTC,CAWNFPRTSGTNEQYF
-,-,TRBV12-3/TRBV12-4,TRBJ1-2,TGTGCCAGCAGTTTTTCAAATGGCCATGGCTACACCTTC,CASSFSNGHGYTF
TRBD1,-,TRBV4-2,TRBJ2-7,TGTGCCAGCAGCCCCCGGACAGGAGACTCCTACGAGCAGTACTTC,CASSPRTGDSYEQYF
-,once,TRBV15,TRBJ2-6,TGTGCCACCAGCAGAACAGGGAAAACGACCTCGGGGGCCAACGTCCTGACTTTC,CATSRTGKTTSGANVLTF
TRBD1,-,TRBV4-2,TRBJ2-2,TGTGCCAGCAGCCAGGACAGGGCGTTTAGTTCCGGGGAGCTGTTTTTT,CASSQDRAFSSGELFF
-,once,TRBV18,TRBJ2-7,TGTGCCAGCTCAACCGACAATCCCTACGAGCAGTACTTC,CASSTDNPYEQYF
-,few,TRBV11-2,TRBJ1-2,TGTGCCAGCAGCCCGAGGACATATAACTATGGCTACACCTTC,CASSPRTYNYGYTF
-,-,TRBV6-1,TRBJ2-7,TGTGCCAGCAGTGACGCCTACGAGCAGTACTTC,CASSDAYEQYF
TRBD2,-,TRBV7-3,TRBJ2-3,TGTGCCAGCAGCTTATTAGCGGGGGGGTCAGATACGCAGTATTTT,CASSLLAGGSDTQYF
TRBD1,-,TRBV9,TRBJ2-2,TGTGCCAGCAGGAGACAGGGGGATGGCGGGGAGCTGTTTTTT,CASRRQGDGGELFF
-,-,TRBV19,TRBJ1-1,TGTGCCAGTAGCTTGGGGGCTGGCGCTGAAGCTTTCTTT,CASSLGAGAEAFF
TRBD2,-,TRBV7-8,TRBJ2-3,TGTGCCAGCAGCGGATTACAAACGCGGGGGATACAAGATACGCAGTATTTT,CASSGLQTRGIQDTQYF
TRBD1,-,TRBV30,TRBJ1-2,TGTGCCTGGAGTGTAAGCAGGGGGCGCCATGGCTACACCTTC,CAWSVSRGRHGYTF
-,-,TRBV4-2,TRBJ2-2,TGTGCCAGCAGCCAACCGACGCTGGGAGGGAACACCGGGGAGCTGTTTTTT,CASSQPTLGGNTGELFF
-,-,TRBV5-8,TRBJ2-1,TGTGCCAGCAGCTTGAGCAGGGGTTATGACAATGAGCAGTTCTTC,CASSLSRGYDNEQFF
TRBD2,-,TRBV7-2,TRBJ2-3,TGTGCCAGCAGTGTAGCGGGAGTTAGAGATACGCAGTATTTT,CASSVAGVRDTQYF
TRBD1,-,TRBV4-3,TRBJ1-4,TGCGCCAGCAGCCAACAAACCGGGACAGTGGGAGAAAAACTGTTTTTT,CASSQQTGTVGEKLFF
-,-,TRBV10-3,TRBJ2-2,TGTGCCATCAGTGACTCGTACACCGGGGAGCTGTTTTTT,CAISDSYTGELFF
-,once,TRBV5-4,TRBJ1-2,TGTGCCAGCAGCGGGGAGGACCGGGGCTACACCTTC,CASSGEDRGYTF
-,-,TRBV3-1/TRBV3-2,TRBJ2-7,TGTGCCAGCAGCCATTCCGGGAGCGAGCAGTACTTC,CASSHSGSEQYF
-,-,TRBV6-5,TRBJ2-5,TGTGCCAGCAGTACCACCGAGGTAAAAGAGACCCAGTACTTC,CASSTTEVKETQYF
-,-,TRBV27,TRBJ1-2,TGTGCCAGCAGTCCAGGACATACCTATGGCTACACCTTC,CASSPGHTYGYTF
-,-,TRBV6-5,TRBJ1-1,TGTGCCAGCAGTTACTCAGGGGAGGACACTGAAGCTTTCTTT,CASSYSGEDTEAFF
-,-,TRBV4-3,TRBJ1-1,TGCGCCAGCAGCCGGGTACAGGGTACTGAAGCTTTCTTT,CASSRVQGTEAFF